This T cell receptor (beta chain) was documented in a study of OX40 agonist ivuxolimab in advanced cancers. Study in general: Prior anti-PD-1, anti-PD-L1 or anti-CTLA-4 therapy did not bar entry, and around 39% had some.

Note on this clone: Its antigen is as yet unknown.

Study results and limitations: Researchers report that CD8+ T cells had, on average, more expanded clones than CD4+.

Clones were sequenced by immunoSEQ multiplex PCR, and TCRdb holds only the in-frame ones, with some missing. The sample lists about 65,000 clones; more than 70% were seen once. Blood sampling took place at baseline, cycle 4 day 1, and cycle 7 day 1. The germline V and J ends were trimmed by 9 bases and 1 base, with 19 bases remaining between them. Per germline, CDR1 SEHNR and CDR2 FQNEAQ (reference sequence). The CDR3 covers 17 residues. This TCR came from an adult with an advanced solid tumor such as melanoma, head and neck, liver or kidney cancer. The sample in question was CD4+ or CD8+ T cells sorted from blood, obtained in a trial of the OX40 agonist ivuxolimab. The chain is built from TRBV7-9 and TRBJ1-6; D is possibly TRBD1 (5 bases). CDR3 DNA: TGTGCCAGTACCTTTTATGGGGGGAATTCCTATAATTCACCCCTCCACTTT. Its translation: CASTFYGGNSYNSPLHF.